This T cell receptor (beta chain) was documented in a study of cytomegalovirus exposure and HLA in healthy donors. In the study overall: According to later analysis, the same platform produced the roughly 130 validation and over 600 first-cohort repertoires.

Trimming removed 1 base at V and 4 bases at J, with 11 bases between. Germline assignment: CDR1 GTSNPN and CDR2 SVGIG (reference sequence). The CDR3 spans 14 residues. Assay: immunoSEQ multiplex PCR; the TCRdb copy retains only in-frame clones and omits some. The sample shows approximately 120,000 clones, roughly 90% of them seen only once. Study-level points and caveats: The study recorded 160 or so TCR beta chains that were cytomegalovirus-associated. Many donors shared some public TCRs, even though most TCR sequences were rare.

A note on this clone: The antigen is unknown.

This chain connects TRBV30 to TRBJ1-5; the D is unclear. The specimen sequenced was PBMCs. The receptor was derived from a young woman in good health and CMV-seronegative. The CDR3 loop is CAWSGWGGNQPQHF. CDR3 coding DNA: TGTGCCTGGAGTGGATGGGGAGGTAATCAGCCCCAGCATTTT.